These T cell receptor beta chains were read from a single sample in a study of naive and memory T cell subsets. Each CDR3 protein gets one entry after TCRdb re-called the UMI-ligation and nested PCR reads with MiXCR. Of 98,000 or so distinct CDR3 sequences listed, about 11% are singletons. What was sequenced was naive CD4+ T cells from blood. All receptors come from a human donor in good health. The CDR3 runs from the conserved cysteine through the conserved F or W. A D gene is named only where the DNA matches it firmly. Size values are once, few and many counts, or a class for expanded clones, and some rows have none.

CDR3 DNA: TGTGCCAGCAGGGACAGCCGCAATCAGCCCCAGCATTTT
CDR3 protein: CASRDSRNQPQHF
D gene: .
V gene: TRBV6-1
clone size: .
J gene: TRBJ1-5

CDR3 DNA: TGTGCTAGTGGTTTTGGGGACAGGGGGCAGTTCTTC
CDR3 protein: CASGFGDRGQFF
D gene: TRBD1
V gene: TRBV12-5
clone size: few
J gene: TRBJ2-1

CDR3 DNA: TGTGCCAGCAGCTCAACGGCCGGCCCTAATTCACCCCTCCACTTT
CDR3 protein: CASSSTAGPNSPLHF
D gene: .
V gene: TRBV7-6
clone size: few
J gene: TRBJ1-6

CDR3 DNA: TGCAGCGTTGAAACTACGAAGCCCGGGGAGCTGTTTTTT
CDR3 protein: CSVETTKPGELFF
D gene: .
V gene: TRBV29-1
clone size: many
J gene: TRBJ2-2

CDR3 DNA: TGTGCCAGCTCACCACGTGGGACTAGCGGAAACCACTACGAGCAGTACTTC
CDR3 protein: CASSPRGTSGNHYEQYF
D gene: TRBD2
V gene: TRBV18
clone size: few
J gene: TRBJ2-7

CDR3 DNA: TGCAGTGCTAGAGCGGGGGCCCTAAACACCGGGGAGCTGTTTTTT
CDR3 protein: CSARAGALNTGELFF
D gene: .
V gene: TRBV20-1
clone size: .
J gene: TRBJ2-2

CDR3 DNA: TGTGCCAGCATCACGGGGGGAGGGGGCGGCTCACCCCTCCACTTT
CDR3 protein: CASITGGGGGSPLHF
D gene: TRBD1
V gene: TRBV28
clone size: few
J gene: TRBJ1-6

CDR3 DNA: TGCAGCGTTGGCCCACTAGCGCGCAATGAGCAGTTCTTC
CDR3 protein: CSVGPLARNEQFF
D gene: TRBD2
V gene: TRBV29-1
clone size: few
J gene: TRBJ2-1

CDR3 DNA: TGTGCCAGCAGCCAAGGGACGCTATACAATGAGCAGTTCTTC
CDR3 protein: CASSQGTLYNEQFF
D gene: .
V gene: TRBV14
clone size: few
J gene: TRBJ2-1

CDR3 DNA: TGTGCCAGCATAAAACAGGGCGGTTCGAGAACTGAAGCTTTCTTT
CDR3 protein: CASIKQGGSRTEAFF
D gene: .
V gene: TRBV6-2/TRBV6-3
clone size: .
J gene: TRBJ1-1

CDR3 DNA: TGTGCCAGCAGCCTGTCTCAGGTGGCCCCTGAGCAGTTCTTC
CDR3 protein: CASSLSQVAPEQFF
D gene: .
V gene: TRBV7-9
clone size: .
J gene: TRBJ2-1

CDR3 DNA: TGTGCCACCAGTGTGAGGGGGAACAATCAGCCCCAGCATTTT
CDR3 protein: CATSVRGNNQPQHF
D gene: .
V gene: TRBV24-1
clone size: many
J gene: TRBJ1-5

CDR3 DNA: TGTGCCAGCAGTTCCGCGGATACGCAGTATTTT
CDR3 protein: CASSSADTQYF
D gene: .
V gene: TRBV6-2/TRBV6-3
clone size: many
J gene: TRBJ2-3

CDR3 DNA: TGCAGCGCCGAGGGGGCTAGCGGGGTCAGGGAGCTGTTTTTT
CDR3 protein: CSAEGASGVRELFF
D gene: TRBD2
V gene: TRBV29-1
clone size: .
J gene: TRBJ2-2

CDR3 DNA: TGTGCCAGCAGCCAGGGGGGGAGTAGCAATCAGCCCCAGCATTTT
CDR3 protein: CASSQGGSSNQPQHF
D gene: TRBD1
V gene: TRBV7-2
clone size: many
J gene: TRBJ1-5

CDR3 DNA: TGCAGTGCTAGAGAACGGTGGGGGGGAACCTACAATGAGCAGTTCTTC
CDR3 protein: CSARERWGGTYNEQFF
D gene: TRBD2
V gene: TRBV20-1
clone size: few
J gene: TRBJ2-1

CDR3 DNA: TGTGCCAGCAGTTACGAGCGCGGACAGGGGGCAAATGGCTACACCTTC
CDR3 protein: CASSYERGQGANGYTF
D gene: TRBD1
V gene: TRBV6-6
clone size: .
J gene: TRBJ1-2

CDR3 DNA: TGTGCCAGCAGATCCCAATTTAGGTGGACTAACTATGGCTACACCTTC
CDR3 protein: CASRSQFRWTNYGYTF
D gene: .
V gene: TRBV7-9
clone size: .
J gene: TRBJ1-2

CDR3 DNA: TGTGCCAGCAAGATTGGAGTTTTGGCTAACCAGTTCTTC
CDR3 protein: CASKIGVLANQFF
D gene: .
V gene: TRBV6-5
clone size: many
J gene: TRBJ2-1

CDR3 DNA: TGTGCCAGCAGTTTCAGGCTTGGGACCATCACTTACAATGAGCAGTTCTTC
CDR3 protein: CASSFRLGTITYNEQFF
D gene: .
V gene: TRBV12-3/TRBV12-4
clone size: .
J gene: TRBJ2-1

CDR3 DNA: TGTGCCAGCAGTTTCGCGGGGGCCGGAGAGACCCAGTACTTC
CDR3 protein: CASSFAGAGETQYF
D gene: .
V gene: TRBV28
clone size: many
J gene: TRBJ2-5

CDR3 DNA: TGTGCCAGCAGCCAAGGGACAGGTTCGACCCAGTACTTC
CDR3 protein: CASSQGTGSTQYF
D gene: TRBD1
V gene: TRBV14
clone size: many
J gene: TRBJ2-5

CDR3 DNA: TGTGCCAGCAGTTACTCGGGACGTTCGGAGGCAGATACGCAGTATTTT
CDR3 protein: CASSYSGRSEADTQYF
D gene: .
V gene: TRBV6-5
clone size: .
J gene: TRBJ2-3

CDR3 DNA: TGCGCCAGCAGCCTACTGACAGGAGCCCCCGAAGCTTTCTTT
CDR3 protein: CASSLLTGAPEAFF
D gene: .
V gene: TRBV5-1
clone size: many
J gene: TRBJ1-1

CDR3 DNA: TGCAGCGTTGTCCCCGCAGAGACCCAGTACTTC
CDR3 protein: CSVVPAETQYF
D gene: .
V gene: TRBV29-1
clone size: many
J gene: TRBJ2-5

CDR3 DNA: TGTGCCAGCAGCTTAACTAGCGGGAGCACAGATACGCAGTATTTT
CDR3 protein: CASSLTSGSTDTQYF
D gene: TRBD2
V gene: TRBV7-2
clone size: few
J gene: TRBJ2-3

CDR3 DNA: TGTGCCAGCAGCCCCCTCGGGACGGCGGGGGAGCAGTACTTC
CDR3 protein: CASSPLGTAGEQYF
D gene: .
V gene: TRBV7-6
clone size: .
J gene: TRBJ2-7

CDR3 DNA: TGTGCCAGCACCCCCCAGGCTCGCATGAACACTGAAGCTTTCTTT
CDR3 protein: CASTPQARMNTEAFF
D gene: .
V gene: TRBV12-3/TRBV12-4
clone size: many
J gene: TRBJ1-1

CDR3 DNA: TGTGCCAGCAGAGCTACAGTGGTTAGGTCCTACGAGCAGTACTTC
CDR3 protein: CASRATVVRSYEQYF
D gene: .
V gene: TRBV6-2/TRBV6-3
clone size: many
J gene: TRBJ2-7

CDR3 DNA: TGTGCCAGCAGTTATCGGGGACTAAACACTGAAGCTTTCTTT
CDR3 protein: CASSYRGLNTEAFF
D gene: .
V gene: TRBV6-5
clone size: few
J gene: TRBJ1-1

CDR3 DNA: TGTGCCAGCAGCTTAGTGACCGTGATGAACACTGAAGCTTTCTTT
CDR3 protein: CASSLVTVMNTEAFF
D gene: .
V gene: TRBV7-6
clone size: .
J gene: TRBJ1-1

CDR3 DNA: TGTGCCACCACCGCGGGGACTAGCGCCCTCGATACGCAGTATTTT
CDR3 protein: CATTAGTSALDTQYF
D gene: TRBD2
V gene: TRBV19
clone size: few
J gene: TRBJ2-3

CDR3 DNA: TGCAGTGCTAAGGGACAGGGTTTAGTTACGCAGTATTTT
CDR3 protein: CSAKGQGLVTQYF
D gene: TRBD1
V gene: TRBV20-1
clone size: many
J gene: TRBJ2-3

CDR3 DNA: TGTGCCAGCAGCTTGGGGCGCGAGCAGTACTTC
CDR3 protein: CASSLGREQYF
D gene: .
V gene: TRBV5-6
clone size: few
J gene: TRBJ2-7

CDR3 DNA: TGCAGCGTAAGGGACAACTCCTACGAGCAGTACTTC
CDR3 protein: CSVRDNSYEQYF
D gene: .
V gene: TRBV29-1
clone size: few
J gene: TRBJ2-7

CDR3 DNA: TGCAGTGCCAGCCAAGGGACTAGCCTCTCTCGAGGGGTCTACAATGAGCAGTTCTTC
CDR3 protein: CSASQGTSLSRGVYNEQFF
D gene: TRBD2
V gene: TRBV20-1
clone size: many
J gene: TRBJ2-1

CDR3 DNA: TGCAGTGCTCTTGGCCATAGGGGGCAAGAGACCCAGTACTTC
CDR3 protein: CSALGHRGQETQYF
D gene: .
V gene: TRBV20-1
clone size: few
J gene: TRBJ2-5

CDR3 DNA: TGTGCCAGCAGACTCCAACCCGTGACACAGGCTGGGGGGGAGCTGTTTTTT
CDR3 protein: CASRLQPVTQAGGELFF
D gene: .
V gene: TRBV12-3/TRBV12-4
clone size: few
J gene: TRBJ2-2

CDR3 DNA: TGTGCCAGCTCACCATCGGGGGGCGTGGGCACTGAAGCTTTCTTT
CDR3 protein: CASSPSGGVGTEAFF
D gene: .
V gene: TRBV18
clone size: .
J gene: TRBJ1-1

CDR3 DNA: TGTGCCAGCAGCCAATCAGACAGAAAAGCTTTCTTT
CDR3 protein: CASSQSDRKAFF
D gene: .
V gene: TRBV3-1
clone size: .
J gene: TRBJ1-1

CDR3 DNA: TGTGCCAGCAGCTTAACAGGGGCCAAAAACATTCAGTACTTC
CDR3 protein: CASSLTGAKNIQYF
D gene: .
V gene: TRBV12-3/TRBV12-4
clone size: few
J gene: TRBJ2-4

CDR3 DNA: TGTGCCACCAGCAGACGTCCTGGCGGGAGCTACAATGAGCAGTTCTTC
CDR3 protein: CATSRRPGGSYNEQFF
D gene: TRBD2
V gene: TRBV15
clone size: few
J gene: TRBJ2-1

CDR3 DNA: TGTGCCAGCAGTTTTTATAGGGGCGGGGTAGGCGGCAATCAGCCCCAGCATTTT
CDR3 protein: CASSFYRGGVGGNQPQHF
D gene: .
V gene: TRBV12-3/TRBV12-4
clone size: few
J gene: TRBJ1-5

CDR3 DNA: TGTGCCAGCAGTTCCCGGGTGGCCGGGGAGACCCAGTACTTC
CDR3 protein: CASSSRVAGETQYF
D gene: .
V gene: TRBV6-2/TRBV6-3
clone size: many
J gene: TRBJ2-5

CDR3 DNA: TGTGCCAGCAGGTCGGGTTTGGAGACAGGGGGTTACGAGCAGTACTTC
CDR3 protein: CASRSGLETGGYEQYF
D gene: TRBD1
V gene: TRBV7-2
clone size: .
J gene: TRBJ2-7

CDR3 DNA: TGTGCCAGCTCACCACGAGCAGACTATGGCTACACCTTC
CDR3 protein: CASSPRADYGYTF
D gene: .
V gene: TRBV18
clone size: few
J gene: TRBJ1-2

CDR3 DNA: TGCGCCAGCAGCCGTTATCTAGGGACTAGCGGTTACAATGAGCAGTTCTTC
CDR3 protein: CASSRYLGTSGYNEQFF
D gene: TRBD2
V gene: TRBV4-3
clone size: .
J gene: TRBJ2-1

CDR3 DNA: TGCAGTGCCACCGACATACGAACTGAAGCTTTCTTT
CDR3 protein: CSATDIRTEAFF
D gene: .
V gene: TRBV20-1
clone size: few
J gene: TRBJ1-1

CDR3 DNA: TGTGCCAGCAGCCATACTGACAGGGTAGGTCAGCCCCAGCATTTT
CDR3 protein: CASSHTDRVGQPQHF
D gene: TRBD1
V gene: TRBV12-3/TRBV12-4
clone size: .
J gene: TRBJ1-5

CDR3 DNA: TGTGCCAGCAGCTTCCCCCAGGGCAATGAGCAGTTCTTC
CDR3 protein: CASSFPQGNEQFF
D gene: .
V gene: TRBV5-5
clone size: many
J gene: TRBJ2-1

CDR3 DNA: TGTGCCAGCAGTTACTCGCGACCCGGGACAGGGGGTGGACAGCCCCAGCATTTT
CDR3 protein: CASSYSRPGTGGGQPQHF
D gene: TRBD1
V gene: TRBV6-5
clone size: many
J gene: TRBJ1-5

CDR3 DNA: TGTGCCAGCAGTTCTTCCGGACAGACTTTTCTATATAGCAATCAGCCCCAGCATTTT
CDR3 protein: CASSSSGQTFLYSNQPQHF
D gene: .
V gene: TRBV6-2/TRBV6-3
clone size: many
J gene: TRBJ1-5

CDR3 DNA: TGTGCCAGCAGCAACCTTAGGACATCGCTTTTT
CDR3 protein: CASSNLRTSLF
D gene: .
V gene: TRBV6-6
clone size: .
J gene: TRBJ1-4

CDR3 DNA: TGTGCCAGCAGGCCGCATTATAGCAATCAGCCCCAGCATTTT
CDR3 protein: CASRPHYSNQPQHF
D gene: .
V gene: TRBV28
clone size: .
J gene: TRBJ1-5

CDR3 DNA: TGCAGTGCTCCGGGACAGGACAATGAAAAACTGTTTTTT
CDR3 protein: CSAPGQDNEKLFF
D gene: TRBD1
V gene: TRBV20-1
clone size: .
J gene: TRBJ1-4